A selection of T cell receptor beta chains follows, all from one sample in a study of blood T cell repertoires in COVID-19. Only in-frame clones appear in the TCRdb table, and some are missing; sequencing was by immunoSEQ multiplex PCR. The sample yields approximately 300,000 clones, 80% to 95% seen once. Sequencing was carried out using PBMCs or T cells enriched from blood (not recorded which). The source of these receptors is a woman in her twenties or thirties who had recovered from COVID-19. Each CDR3 is given with its conserved first and last residue. D genes are given only for firm matches. The size field is filled for only some rows; it gives once, few, many or a size class.

J gene: TRBJ2-7
V gene: TRBV20-1
clone size: once
D gene: -
CDR3 DNA: TGCAGTGCTGCGCAGGGGAAAGAGCAGTACTTC
CDR3 protein: CSAAQGKEQYF

J gene: TRBJ1-2
V gene: TRBV11-3
clone size: -
D gene: TRBD1
CDR3 DNA: TGTGCCAGTCGTGGGACAGGGGGCGATCGAGACTATGGCTACACCTTC
CDR3 protein: CASRGTGGDRDYGYTF

J gene: TRBJ2-7
V gene: TRBV28
clone size: -
D gene: TRBD2
CDR3 DNA: TGTGCCAGCAGTTTACTAGCGGGGGGCCGGAGCTCCTACGAGCAGTACTTC
CDR3 protein: CASSLLAGGRSSYEQYF

J gene: TRBJ2-2
V gene: TRBV5-5
clone size: -
D gene: TRBD2
CDR3 DNA: TGTGCCAGCAGCCGGGGACTAGCAAAACGGGGCACCGGGGAGCTGTTTTTT
CDR3 protein: CASSRGLAKRGTGELFF

J gene: TRBJ2-3
V gene: TRBV2
clone size: -
D gene: TRBD1
CDR3 DNA: TGTGCCAGCAGCGTCAACTCGGGACAGGGTTCCACAGATACGCAGTATTTT
CDR3 protein: CASSVNSGQGSTDTQYF

J gene: TRBJ2-7
V gene: TRBV4-3
clone size: -
D gene: TRBD2
CDR3 DNA: TGCGCCAGCAGCCATGGACTAGCGGGTGCTTATGAGCAGTACTTC
CDR3 protein: CASSHGLAGAYEQYF

J gene: TRBJ2-1
V gene: TRBV19
clone size: once
D gene: TRBD2
CDR3 DNA: TGTGCCAGTAGTCGACAAGGACTAGCGGGAGGCTATGAGCAGTTCTTC
CDR3 protein: CASSRQGLAGGYEQFF

J gene: TRBJ1-2
V gene: TRBV28
clone size: -
D gene: -
CDR3 DNA: TGTGCCAGCAGTTTAGCCAGGGCTGGCTACACCTTC
CDR3 protein: CASSLARAGYTF

J gene: TRBJ2-3
V gene: TRBV5-8
clone size: -
D gene: TRBD2
CDR3 DNA: TGTGCCAGCAGCTCGGGACTAGCGGGGCACACAGATACGCAGTATTTT
CDR3 protein: CASSSGLAGHTDTQYF

J gene: TRBJ2-1
V gene: TRBV12-3/TRBV12-4
clone size: -
D gene: -
CDR3 DNA: TGTGCCAGCAGCAGATCTGTTCTGAATGAGCAGTTCTTC
CDR3 protein: CASSRSVLNEQFF

J gene: TRBJ2-1
V gene: TRBV6-5
clone size: -
D gene: TRBD2
CDR3 DNA: TGTGCCAGCAGGGGGACTAGCGGAAACAATGAGCAGTTCTTC
CDR3 protein: CASRGTSGNNEQFF

J gene: TRBJ2-7
V gene: TRBV5-8
clone size: -
D gene: TRBD1
CDR3 DNA: TGTGCCAGCAGCTGGGGGACAGGGAAAACCACCTACGAGCAGTACTTC
CDR3 protein: CASSWGTGKTTYEQYF

J gene: TRBJ1-1
V gene: TRBV5-4
clone size: -
D gene: -
CDR3 DNA: TGTGCCAGCAGCTTGGAGGCGGGTCGGGGGACTGAAGCTTTCTTT
CDR3 protein: CASSLEAGRGTEAFF

J gene: TRBJ2-1
V gene: TRBV10-3
clone size: -
D gene: TRBD2
CDR3 DNA: TGTGCCATCAGGCCGGGACTAGCGGATAATGAGCAGTTCTTC
CDR3 protein: CAIRPGLADNEQFF

J gene: TRBJ2-2
V gene: TRBV5-4
clone size: -
D gene: TRBD1
CDR3 DNA: TGTGCCAGCAGCTGGGATGACAGGGATACCGGGGAGCTGTTTTTT
CDR3 protein: CASSWDDRDTGELFF

J gene: TRBJ1-3
V gene: TRBV5-1
clone size: -
D gene: TRBD1
CDR3 DNA: TGCGCCAGCAGCTTGGGGACAGGGTCGTCTGGAAACACCATATATTTT
CDR3 protein: CASSLGTGSSGNTIYF

J gene: TRBJ1-5
V gene: TRBV7-8
clone size: -
D gene: -
CDR3 DNA: TGTGCCAGCAGCTTAGCAGGGGAAGGTCAGCCCCAGCATTTT
CDR3 protein: CASSLAGEGQPQHF

J gene: TRBJ1-4
V gene: TRBV28
clone size: -
D gene: -
CDR3 DNA: TGTGCCAGCAGTAGTCTGGCGGGGGAAAAACTGTTTTTT
CDR3 protein: CASSSLAGEKLFF

J gene: TRBJ2-7
V gene: TRBV15
clone size: few
D gene: -
CDR3 DNA: TGTGCCACCAGCAGAGATCAGGTCTACGAGCAGTACTTC
CDR3 protein: CATSRDQVYEQYF

J gene: TRBJ1-1
V gene: TRBV11-2
clone size: -
D gene: -
CDR3 DNA: TGTGCCAGCAGCTTACGTGCCAGGGATGAAGCTTTCTTT
CDR3 protein: CASSLRARDEAFF

J gene: TRBJ2-7
V gene: TRBV28
clone size: few
D gene: TRBD1
CDR3 DNA: TGTGCCAGCAGTTTAAAAGGGGGCGTCTACGAGCAGTACTTC
CDR3 protein: CASSLKGGVYEQYF

J gene: TRBJ2-3
V gene: TRBV7-6
clone size: -
D gene: -
CDR3 DNA: TGTGCCAGCAGCTCCCGGACAGACAGCTTCGGCGATACGCAGTATTTT
CDR3 protein: CASSSRTDSFGDTQYF

J gene: TRBJ1-5
V gene: TRBV5-1
clone size: -
D gene: -
CDR3 DNA: TGCGCCAGCAGCTTGTCTGGGAGCGATCAGCCCCAGCATTTT
CDR3 protein: CASSLSGSDQPQHF

J gene: TRBJ2-5
V gene: TRBV28
clone size: -
D gene: TRBD2
CDR3 DNA: TGTGCCAGCAGTTTGCGACTAGCGAGGAAGACCCAGTACTTC
CDR3 protein: CASSLRLARKTQYF

J gene: TRBJ2-5
V gene: TRBV3-1/TRBV3-2
clone size: -
D gene: -
CDR3 DNA: TGTGCCAGCAGCCAAGCCGAGGAGACCCAGTACTTC
CDR3 protein: CASSQAEETQYF

J gene: TRBJ1-5
V gene: TRBV5-1
clone size: -
D gene: -
CDR3 DNA: TGCGCCAGCAGCCGTCCCACAGGGCAAGGTAGCAATCAGCCCCAGCATTTT
CDR3 protein: CASSRPTGQGSNQPQHF